The rows below give T cell receptor beta chains drawn from one sample of a study of blood T cell repertoires in COVID-19. The protocol was immunoSEQ multiplex PCR, while the TCRdb copy is restricted to in-frame clones and leaves out a portion. The sample lists about 160,000 clones; about 81% were seen once. What was sequenced was peripheral blood. The source is a man aged 55 to 70 with active or convalescent COVID-19. Both conserved end residues are part of each CDR3. The D gene is left open where the match is weak. The size field is filled for only some rows; it gives once, few, many or a size class.

j_gene	v_gene	abundance	d_gene	CDR3aa	CDR3nt
TRBJ1-1	TRBV6-5	few	NA	CASSLTDLTPEAFF	TGTGCCAGCAGCCTGACAGACCTCACCCCTGAAGCTTTCTTT
TRBJ2-3	TRBV24-1	few	TRBD2	CATSDYTSGVTDTQYF	TGTGCCACCAGTGATTACACTAGCGGGGTCACAGATACGCAGTATTTT
TRBJ2-3	TRBV7-6	NA	NA	CASSLMSQSTDTQYF	TGTGCCAGCAGCTTAATGTCACAAAGCACAGATACGCAGTATTTT
TRBJ2-5	TRBV5-1	NA	NA	CASSLGRGQETQYF	TGCGCCAGCAGCTTGGGCAGGGGTCAAGAGACCCAGTACTTC
TRBJ2-7	TRBV2	few	TRBD2	CASSEGLAGETPYEQYF	TGTGCCAGCAGTGAGGGACTAGCGGGGGAAACCCCCTACGAGCAGTACTTC
TRBJ1-4	TRBV7-6	NA	TRBD1	CASSPRATRGLPKETNEKLFF	TGTGCCAGCAGCCCCCGGGCCACGAGGGGGCTTCCTAAGGAGACTAATGAAAAACTGTTTTTT
TRBJ1-6	TRBV6-5	NA	NA	CATSGRSLNSPLHF	TGTGCCACCTCGGGAAGGAGTCTTAATTCACCCCTCCACTTT
TRBJ2-7	TRBV6-5	NA	NA	CASSYSMVASPGEQYF	TGTGCCAGCAGTTACAGTATGGTAGCTAGTCCGGGCGAGCAGTACTTC
TRBJ1-1	TRBV6-5	NA	NA	CASIILGGVEAFF	TGTGCCAGCATTATACTGGGGGGGGTTGAAGCTTTCTTT
TRBJ1-6	TRBV5-1	NA	TRBD1	CASSLGQDNSPLHF	TGCGCCAGCAGCTTAGGACAGGACAATTCACCCCTCCACTTT
TRBJ1-1	TRBV7-2	NA	TRBD1	CASSLAGQGRGEAFF	TGTGCCAGCAGCTTAGCGGGACAGGGTAGGGGTGAAGCTTTCTTT
TRBJ1-1	TRBV29-1	once	NA	CSVDMAISSEAFF	TGCAGCGTTGATATGGCAATTAGCTCTGAAGCTTTCTTT
TRBJ2-2	TRBV10-3	NA	TRBD2	CAITPRLAGGRTGELFF	TGTGCCATCACCCCTCGGCTGGCGGGAGGACGTACCGGGGAGCTGTTTTTT
TRBJ2-3	TRBV3-1/TRBV3-2	NA	TRBD2	CASSPGLAGGSDTQYF	TGTGCCAGCAGCCCGGGACTAGCGGGGGGCTCAGATACGCAGTATTTT
TRBJ2-4	TRBV6-5	NA	NA	CASSFQGWIENIQYF	TGTGCCAGCAGTTTTCAGGGATGGATCGAAAACATTCAGTACTTC
TRBJ2-3	TRBV9	NA	TRBD2	CASSAGTSGTDTQYF	TGTGCCAGCAGCGCCGGGACTAGTGGCACAGATACGCAGTATTTT
TRBJ2-5	TRBV14	NA	NA	CASSQDSGETQYF	TGTGCCAGCAGCCAAGACTCCGGGGAGACCCAGTACTTC
TRBJ2-3	TRBV5-6	NA	TRBD2	CASSLVASGGPDTDTQYF	TGTGCCAGCAGCTTGGTGGCTAGCGGGGGGCCCGACACAGATACGCAGTATTTT
TRBJ2-5	TRBV5-1	NA	NA	CASRPGAGGETQYF	TGCGCCAGCAGACCGGGTGCAGGGGGGGAGACCCAGTACTTC
TRBJ2-1	TRBV6-5	few	TRBD2	CASSYSSGGINNEQFF	TGTGCCAGCAGTTACTCGAGCGGGGGGATAAACAATGAGCAGTTCTTC
TRBJ1-1	TRBV12-3/TRBV12-4	NA	NA	CASSPSWGAEAFF	TGTGCCAGCAGCCCGTCATGGGGAGCTGAAGCTTTCTTT
TRBJ2-7	TRBV10-3	NA	TRBD1	CAISRQGAHEQYF	TGTGCCATCAGTCGACAGGGGGCGCATGAGCAGTACTTC
TRBJ2-7	TRBV11-2	NA	NA	CASSLDEWAGAYEQYF	TGTGCCAGCAGCTTAGATGAATGGGCAGGGGCCTACGAGCAGTACTTC
TRBJ1-5	TRBV10-2	NA	NA	CASSFDEDQPQHF	TGCGCCAGCAGTTTTGACGAGGATCAGCCCCAGCATTTT
TRBJ2-5	TRBV15	NA	TRBD1	CATSRELPGQGRETQYF	TGTGCCACCAGCAGAGAACTACCGGGACAGGGAAGGGAGACCCAGTACTTC
TRBJ1-1	TRBV5-1	NA	NA	CASSLLGQPPQDAEAFF	TGCGCCAGCAGCTTGTTAGGTCAGCCGCCACAGGACGCTGAAGCTTTCTTT
TRBJ1-2	TRBV5-1	NA	NA	CASSLDGDTAGYTF	TGCGCCAGCAGCTTGGATGGCGACACGGCGGGCTACACCTTC
TRBJ2-1	TRBV9	NA	NA	CASSANGRDYNEQFF	TGTGCCAGCAGCGCTAACGGGAGAGACTACAATGAGCAGTTCTTC
TRBJ2-7	TRBV7-2	NA	NA	CASSLPERKRDYNEQYF	TGTGCCAGCAGCTTACCGGAACGGAAGCGAGACTACAACGAGCAGTACTTC
TRBJ2-1	TRBV9	NA	TRBD2	CASNVWEGQQFF	TGTGCCAGCAACGTGTGGGAGGGACAGCAGTTCTTC
TRBJ2-1	TRBV2	NA	TRBD2	CASSEGGLAPGNEQFF	TGTGCCAGCAGTGAAGGGGGACTAGCGCCCGGCAATGAGCAGTTCTTC
TRBJ1-1	TRBV13	once	NA	CASSLLAGNTEAFF	TGTGCCAGCAGCTTATTGGCAGGCAACACTGAAGCTTTCTTT
TRBJ1-1	TRBV11-2	NA	TRBD1	CASSPYGGQTEAFF	TGTGCCAGCAGCCCTTATGGGGGACAGACTGAAGCTTTCTTT
TRBJ1-1	TRBV7-6	NA	NA	CASSSQGRQSNTEAFF	TGTGCCAGCAGCTCCCAGGGGCGACAGTCAAACACTGAAGCTTTCTTT
TRBJ1-1	TRBV5-1	NA	NA	CASSLIGQWNTEAFF	TGCGCCAGCAGCCTAATCGGACAGTGGAACACTGAAGCTTTCTTT
TRBJ1-2	TRBV6-5	NA	NA	CASSSWSGDNNYGYTF	TGTGCCAGCAGTTCCTGGTCCGGGGACAACAACTATGGCTACACCTTC
TRBJ1-2	TRBV7-8	NA	NA	CASSPPRGEGVTYHTF	TGTGCCAGCAGCCCCCCTCGGGGGGAGGGGGTTACTTACCACACCTTC
TRBJ1-1	TRBV10-1	NA	NA	CASSEPSPEPEAFF	TGCGCCAGCAGTGAGCCGAGCCCGGAGCCTGAAGCTTTCTTT
TRBJ2-1	TRBV15	NA	NA	CATSNGVKVDEQFF	TGTGCCACCAGCAACGGGGTGAAGGTCGATGAGCAGTTCTTC
TRBJ2-7	TRBV27	NA	TRBD2	CASSLNEPVLIAGGPSRSYEQYF	TGTGCCAGCAGTTTGAACGAACCCGTCCTGATAGCGGGAGGGCCATCACGGTCCTACGAGCAGTACTTC
TRBJ2-2	TRBV19	NA	NA	CASSRGTGSELFF	TGTGCCAGTAGTAGGGGCACAGGGTCGGAGCTGTTTTTT
TRBJ1-4	TRBV7-2	NA	NA	CASSSDSFNEKLFF	TGTGCCAGCAGCAGCGACAGTTTTAATGAAAAACTGTTTTTT
TRBJ2-3	TRBV3-1/TRBV3-2	NA	NA	CASSPGAIVQWYF	TGTGCCAGCAGCCCAGGGGCTATCGTGCAGTGGTATTTT
TRBJ2-7	TRBV7-6	NA	NA	CASSSGVASGGYEQYF	TGTGCCAGCAGTTCAGGGGTGGCTAGCGGTGGTTACGAGCAGTACTTC
TRBJ1-2	TRBV7-9	NA	TRBD1	CASSLAGQGYGYTF	TGTGCCAGCAGCTTAGCGGGACAGGGGTATGGCTACACCTTC
TRBJ1-2	TRBV6-5	NA	NA	CASSYSIGGAGYGYTF	TGTGCCAGCAGTTACTCGATCGGAGGGGCAGGCTATGGCTACACCTTC
TRBJ2-7	TRBV18	few	TRBD1	CASSKPGGLYEQYF	TGTGCCAGCTCAAAACCAGGGGGCCTCTACGAGCAGTACTTC
TRBJ1-2	TRBV19	few	TRBD1	CASRGGQAGNYGYTF	TGTGCCAGTAGAGGTGGACAGGCTGGAAACTATGGCTACACCTTC
TRBJ2-7	TRBV18	NA	NA	CASSPGNGGYYEQYF	TGTGCCAGCTCACCAGGGAATGGAGGCTACTACGAGCAGTACTTC
TRBJ1-5	TRBV28	once	TRBD1	CASSLGTGGLDQPQHF	TGTGCCAGCAGTTTAGGGACAGGGGGACTCGATCAGCCCCAGCATTTT
TRBJ1-1	TRBV6-6	NA	TRBD1	CASSFGTVKNTEAFF	TGTGCCAGCAGTTTTGGGACAGTCAAAAACACTGAAGCTTTCTTT
TRBJ1-2	TRBV6-6	once	TRBD1	CASRGQGPSGYTF	TGTGCCAGCAGGGGACAGGGGCCTTCTGGCTACACCTTC
TRBJ2-7	TRBV24-1	NA	NA	CATSDSGAASYEQYF	TGTGCCACCAGTGATTCAGGGGCGGCTTCCTACGAGCAGTACTTC